Listed below are T cell receptor beta chains from one sample, sequenced in a study of beta chain features in type 1 diabetes. The method was immunoSEQ multiplex PCR; TCRdb's version includes in-frame clones alone and lacks a portion of them. Counted here are roughly 230,000 clones, around 9.6% occurring once; the ten biggest clones make up under 0.045%. The sequenced material came from naive CD4+ T cells from blood. Receptors originate from a woman younger than 30 in good health. Each CDR3 is given with its conserved first and last residue. The order of the fields is V gene, J gene, D gene, clone size, CDR3 DNA, CDR3 protein. The D gene is left open where the match is weak. Clone sizes are given selectively: once, few, many, or a class where the clone is expanded.

>TRBV4-1|TRBJ1-2|TRBD1|few
TGCGCCAGCAGCCCCTGGGCCATAAGGGGGCCTGGCTACACCTTC
CASSPWAIRGPGYTF
>TRBV15|TRBJ1-1|NA|NA
TGTGCCACCAGCAGAGATATTAGGAGGAGTACTGAAGCTTTCTTT
CATSRDIRRSTEAFF
>TRBV19|TRBJ2-1|TRBD2|NA
TGTGCCAGTAGTATGCTCGGACTAGCAGAGCATGAGCAGTTCTTC
CASSMLGLAEHEQFF
>TRBV19|TRBJ2-3|NA|few
TGTGCCAGTAGTAGGGCCAGGACAGATACGCAGTATTTT
CASSRARTDTQYF
>TRBV5-4|TRBJ2-3|TRBD2|NA
TGTGCCAGCAGCTTGGATAGCGGGGTCACAGATACGCAGTATTTT
CASSLDSGVTDTQYF
>TRBV18|TRBJ2-6|TRBD1|NA
TGTGCCAGCTCATCGACCCGCGGGACAGGGGCGTCTGGGGCCAACGTCCTGACTTTC
CASSSTRGTGASGANVLTF
>TRBV4-1|TRBJ2-7|NA|few
TGCGCCAGCAGCCCCACTAGTAGGAGGTACGAGCAGTACTTC
CASSPTSRRYEQYF
>TRBV10-2|TRBJ2-3|NA|few
TGCGCCAGCATTGGCCCAGGCACAGATACGCAGTATTTT
CASIGPGTDTQYF
>TRBV11-1|TRBJ2-7|NA|few
TGTGCCAGCAGCTTAAACGGGAGAAGCCCCTACGAGCAGTACTTC
CASSLNGRSPYEQYF
>TRBV7-7|TRBJ2-2|TRBD1|few
TGTGCTAGCAGCGCACCGGGACAGACCAACCGGGAGCTGTTTTTT
CASSAPGQTNRELFF
>TRBV23-1|TRBJ1-5|TRBD1|NA
TGCGCCAGCAAACTCCGGGACAGCTCTTATCAGCCCCAGCATTTT
CASKLRDSSYQPQHF
>TRBV6-1|TRBJ2-7|TRBD1|few
TGTGCCAGTACCACGTACGAGACAGGGTCCTACGAGCAGTACTTC
CASTTYETGSYEQYF
>TRBV21-1|TRBJ1-2|NA|NA
TGTGCCAGCAGCAAAGCACCCTCGGGGGGGGTATGGGGCTACACCTTC
CASSKAPSGGVWGYTF
>TRBV7-2|TRBJ1-5|NA|NA
TGTGCCAGCAGCTTAGTCTCTGCGGGCAATCAGCCCCAGCATTTT
CASSLVSAGNQPQHF
>TRBV30|TRBJ1-1|NA|few
TGTGCCTGGAGTGTAATCTGGCGGCAGGGTGCTGAAGCTTTCTTT
CAWSVIWRQGAEAFF
>TRBV7-6|TRBJ1-4|TRBD1|NA
TGTGCCAGCAGCTCGCCGGGACAGTCTAATGAAAAACTGTTTTTT
CASSSPGQSNEKLFF
>TRBV1|TRBJ2-1|NA|NA
TGCACCAGCAACACTAGCGGGAGAGACAATGAGCAGTTCTTC
CTSNTSGRDNEQFF
>TRBV5-1|TRBJ2-1|NA|NA
TGCGCCAGCAGCTATCAGGCCAATGAGCAGTTCTTC
CASSYQANEQFF
>TRBV6-6|TRBJ2-7|NA|NA
TGTGCCAGCAGAGGGACTCGGATGGGCGAGCAGTACTTC
CASRGTRMGEQYF
>TRBV4-1|TRBJ2-7|NA|NA
TGCGCCAGCAGCCAAGTACAGAGATCCTACGAGCAGTACTTC
CASSQVQRSYEQYF
>TRBV9|TRBJ2-5|NA|NA
TGTGCCAGCAGCGTCGGAGACCTACAAGAGACCCAGTACTTC
CASSVGDLQETQYF
>TRBV6-1|TRBJ2-7|TRBD1|NA
TGTGCCAGCAGTGAAGCAGGGACAGGGCTCTACGAGCAGTACTTC
CASSEAGTGLYEQYF
>TRBV7-6|TRBJ2-5|TRBD2|few
TGTGCCAGCAGCTTTAGACTAGCGGGGGACCAAGAGACCCAGTACTTC
CASSFRLAGDQETQYF
>TRBV11-2|TRBJ2-5|NA|NA
TGTGCCAGCAGCTTATTTGGGGGCTCGGAGACCCAGTACTTC
CASSLFGGSETQYF
>TRBV5-1|TRBJ2-1|TRBD2|NA
TGCGCCAGCAGCTTAACACGGGAGGCCTTCAATGAGCAGTTCTTC
CASSLTREAFNEQFF
>TRBV9|TRBJ1-1|NA|few
TGTGCCAGCAGCTCCAGTGGGGGCCGGAACACTGAAGCTTTCTTT
CASSSSGGRNTEAFF
>TRBV2|TRBJ2-7|TRBD1|NA
TGTGCCAGCATTAGAGGGACAGGGAACTACGAGCAGTACTTC
CASIRGTGNYEQYF
>TRBV19|TRBJ2-7|NA|NA
TGTGCCAGTTCTGGATCCGGGGGCGAGCAGTACTTC
CASSGSGGEQYF
>TRBV7-9|TRBJ2-5|NA|NA
TGTGCCAGCAGCTTACACGCCAGTCTAGTGACCCAGTACTTC
CASSLHASLVTQYF
>TRBV18|TRBJ1-4|NA|few
TGTGCCAGCTCACCACTTAGTCCCACAGGGACAACTAATGAAAAACTGTTTTTT
CASSPLSPTGTTNEKLFF
>TRBV19|TRBJ1-5|NA|few
TGTGCCAGTAGGCTTGGACAGATTAGCAATCAGCCCCAGCATTTT
CASRLGQISNQPQHF
>TRBV19|TRBJ2-7|NA|NA
TGTGCCAGTAGCCGACGGGAAACCTACGAGCAGTACTTC
CASSRRETYEQYF
>TRBV19|TRBJ1-5|NA|few
TGTGCCAGTAGTTCCGACCTAGGAGGGGAGCCCCAGCATTTT
CASSSDLGGEPQHF
>TRBV29-1|TRBJ2-3|TRBD1|few
TGCAGCGTTGAAGGGGACAGAACCACAGATACGCAGTATTTT
CSVEGDRTTDTQYF
>TRBV29-1|TRBJ1-5|NA|NA
TGCAGCGCCTCCGGACAGAATCAGCCCCAGCATTTT
CSASGQNQPQHF
>TRBV28|TRBJ1-1|NA|few
TGTGCCAGCAGTCGGGGGGCGTCCGCTTTCTTT
CASSRGASAFF
>TRBV11-2|TRBJ2-1|NA|few
TGTGCCAGCAGTCCTTTATACAATGAGCAGTTCTTC
CASSPLYNEQFF
>TRBV6-4|TRBJ2-3|TRBD2|NA
TGTGCCAGCAGTCTACTAGCGTCTAGCACAGATACGCAGTATTTT
CASSLLASSTDTQYF
>TRBV7-8|TRBJ2-5|NA|few
TGTGCCAGCAGCCCCCGAGAGACAGCCACGGGGACCCAGTACTTC
CASSPRETATGTQYF
>TRBV7-9|TRBJ1-2|NA|NA
TGTGCCAGCAGCTTCGAGGTGGGGGGGGGCGGCTACACCTTC
CASSFEVGGGGYTF
>TRBV15|TRBJ1-2|NA|NA
TGTGCCACCAGCAGAGATGGAGGATATGGCTACACCTTC
CATSRDGGYGYTF
>TRBV4-1|TRBJ1-5|NA|few
TGCGCCAGCAGCACCTTGTTTCGGGGTAAGAATCAGCCCCAGCATTTT
CASSTLFRGKNQPQHF
>TRBV2|TRBJ2-7|TRBD1|NA
TGTGCCAGCAGTGACTTCCCGGGACAGGGGTCCGAGCAGTACTTC
CASSDFPGQGSEQYF
>TRBV5-1|TRBJ1-1|TRBD1|few
TGCGCCAGCAGCTTGGACGGGACAGATAAGAACACTGAAGCTTTCTTT
CASSLDGTDKNTEAFF
>TRBV5-1|TRBJ2-2|NA|few
TGCGCCAGCAGCTACCGACTCTCTATAGGCGCCGGGGAGCTGTTTTTT
CASSYRLSIGAGELFF
>TRBV6-5|TRBJ2-1|NA|few
TGTGCCAGCAGTTACTCGACCCAGGAGGGTAACAATGAGCAGTTCTTC
CASSYSTQEGNNEQFF
>TRBV6-1|TRBJ1-5|NA|few
TGTGCCAGCAGGGTGACAGTCGGAGGCAATCAGCCCCAGCATTTT
CASRVTVGGNQPQHF
>TRBV5-1|TRBJ1-6|NA|NA
TGCGCCAGCAGCTTGGTACAGACTAGGTTTAATTCACCCCTCCACTTT
CASSLVQTRFNSPLHF
>TRBV4-2|TRBJ2-6|TRBD1|few
TGTGCCAGCAGCCTTCGTTGGGACAGGGCCCCCGGGGCCAACGTCCTGACTTTC
CASSLRWDRAPGANVLTF
>TRBV30|TRBJ2-1|TRBD2|NA
TGTGCCTGGACTTTGGGGCGTACTAGCGCCCAATCTCGTGAGCAGTTCTTC
CAWTLGRTSAQSREQFF
>TRBV2|TRBJ2-3|TRBD2|few
TGTGCCAGCAGTGAACTAGCGGGTACGCAGTATTTT
CASSELAGTQYF
>TRBV6-5|TRBJ2-1|TRBD2|few
TGTGCCAGCAGTTACGTAGCGGGGGGTAATGAGCAGTTCTTC
CASSYVAGGNEQFF
>TRBV10-3|TRBJ2-3|NA|NA
TGTGCCATCAGTGAGCTTGGAGGGGAGTCAACGACAGATACGCAGTATTTT
CAISELGGESTTDTQYF
>TRBV5-1|TRBJ1-1|NA|NA
TGCGCCAGCAGCCCCATCATAGGGAAGGAGACAGGAGCTTTCTTT
CASSPIIGKETGAFF
>TRBV13|TRBJ2-1|TRBD2|NA
TGTGCCAGCAGCTTAGCCGGACTAGCGGGAGCCAATGAGCAGTTCTTC
CASSLAGLAGANEQFF
>TRBV19|TRBJ2-1|TRBD2|few
TGTGCCAGTAGTATAGAACTAGCGGGAGCGTACAATGAGCAGTTCTTC
CASSIELAGAYNEQFF
>TRBV9|TRBJ2-2|TRBD1|few
TGTGCCAGCAGCGTTACCCGGACAGGGGAATCATTCGGGGAGCTGTTTTTT
CASSVTRTGESFGELFF
>TRBV7-9|TRBJ2-5|NA|many
TGTGCCAGCAGCTCCCCCAGTCAAGAGACCCAGTACTTC
CASSSPSQETQYF